This T cell receptor beta chain appears in the sequencing data of a study of blood T cell repertoires in COVID-19. Study details: T cells, B-cell-depleted T cells, or PBMCs provided the cDNA or gDNA that served as material.

TCRdb's copy holds only in-frame clones and misses some; the assay was immunoSEQ multiplex PCR. The table shows 50,000 to 70,000 clones, with roughly 70% occurring only once. The CDR3 runs 16 residues. Germline V gene sequence: CDR1 SGHNT, CDR2 YENEEA. The V and J ends lost 4 bases and 7 bases, in that order; junction bases with no gene match: 5. This clone was counted between two and nine times. Specimen: PBMCs or T cells enriched from blood (not recorded which). The sequence was obtained from a woman between 55 and 75 years old who had been exposed to COVID-19. The rearrangement uses TRBV11-3 and TRBJ2-1; 15 positions agree with TRBD2. CDR3 protein: CASSYEGLAGGNEQFF. The CDR3 DNA is TGTGCCAGCAGCTACGAGGGACTAGCGGGAGGTAATGAGCAGTTCTTC.